These 5 T cell receptor beta chains were all obtained from the same sample, sequenced in a study of control samples from healthy donors and cancer patients. The assay was immunoSEQ multiplex PCR, and TCRdb's table has in-frame clones only and misses some. The sample has around 150,000 clones; about 94% are singletons. Sequenced input: PBMCs. These receptors originate from a man in his fifties or sixties with colorectal cancer.

The chain is built from TRBV19 and TRBJ1-3; the match to TRBD1 covers 7 bases. Trimming removed 5 bases from V and 2 bases from J; junction bases left unmatched: 3. Germline V gene lookup returns CDR1 LNHDA and CDR2 SQIVND (reference sequence). There are 14 residues in the CDR3. For the CDR3, the DNA is TGTGCCAGTAGTGCGGGGACAGCTGGAAACACCATATATTTT. It specifies CASSAGTAGNTIYF.

For this clone: The junction departs from germline at one end; a sequencing error may be responsible. Additional DNA sequences in this sample encode the identical CDR3. The CDR3 region has the DNA TGCGCCAGCAGCGTATACCCGGGTACCTACGAGCAGTACTTC. Its translation is CASSVYPGTYEQYF. The V and J genes are TRBV9 and TRBJ2-7; D unresolved. Per germline, CDR1 SGDLS and CDR2 YYNGEE. This CDR3 spans 14 amino acids.

J is TRBJ2-6 and V is TRBV19, with 9 bases that match TRBD1. The CDR3 is 16 residues long. Germline V gives CDR1 LNHDA, CDR2 SQIVND (reference sequence). Losses at the gene ends were 10 bases for V and 0 bases for J; bases not matched to a gene: 7. The CDR3 loop reads CATARDRASGANVLTF. CDR3 bases: TGTGCCACCGCCCGGGACAGGGCCTCTGGGGCCAACGTCCTGACTTTC.

This chain joins TRBV30 and TRBJ1-2, with TRBD1 identical over 7 bases. This CDR3 is 15 amino acids long. Germline V gives CDR1 GTSNPN, CDR2 SVGIG (reference sequence). V shed 0 bases and J 8 bases; nucleotides not matched to a gene: 12. CDR3 bases: TGTGCCTGGAGTGTAGTACAGGGGACGGTCGGCGGCTACACCTTC. It yields the protein CAWSVVQGTVGGYTF. The complete variable domain, with remaining parts taken from reference TRBV30 and TRBJ1-2, reads SQTIHQWPATLVQPVGSPLSLECTVEGTSNPNLYWYRQAAGRGLQLLFYSVGIGQISSEVPQNLSASRPQDRQFILSSKKLLLSDSGFYLCAWSVVQGTVGGYTFGSGTRLTVV.

This clone was detected once. The chain employs TRBV20-1 and TRBJ2-1, with 14 bases fitting TRBD2. CDR1 and CDR2 from the germline V gene are DFQATT and SNEGSKA (reference sequence). The CDR3 runs 19 residues. The V gene end was trimmed by 3 bases and the J gene end by 0 bases; junction bases not matched to a gene: 10. The CDR3 coding sequence is TGCAGTGCTAGTGGCGGACTAGCGGGGGGCCATAGCTCCTACAATGAGCAGTTCTTC. This encodes CSASGGLAGGHSSYNEQFF.